The present TCR beta chain was sequenced within a study of Graves' ophthalmopathy and Graves' hyperthyroidism. With 4 bases removed from V and 3 bases from J, the gap between germline ends came to 10 bases. The CDR3 spans 13 residues. Germline CDR1 and CDR2: ENHRY and SYGVKD. This clonotype has ten or more counts. Beta-chain TCR CDR3 regions were amplified from RNA transcripts. HTBI primers were used in a first-round RT-PCR, which preceded a second-round multiplex PCR. Using its own MiXCR run on the multiplex PCR reads, TCRdb lists one record per CDR3 protein. The repertoire holds fewer than 350,000 distinct CDR3 sequences, 15% to 20% seen once, with roughly an eighth in the top ten.

Sequenced sample: peripheral blood. The source of this sequence is an adult man with Graves' ophthalmopathy. The rearrangement joins TRBV10-3 to TRBJ2-7, with D tentatively TRBD1 (5 bases). Written as DNA, the CDR3 is TGTGCCATCAGTGGAAAACAGGACTACGAGCAGTACTTC. Its protein product is CAISGKQDYEQYF.